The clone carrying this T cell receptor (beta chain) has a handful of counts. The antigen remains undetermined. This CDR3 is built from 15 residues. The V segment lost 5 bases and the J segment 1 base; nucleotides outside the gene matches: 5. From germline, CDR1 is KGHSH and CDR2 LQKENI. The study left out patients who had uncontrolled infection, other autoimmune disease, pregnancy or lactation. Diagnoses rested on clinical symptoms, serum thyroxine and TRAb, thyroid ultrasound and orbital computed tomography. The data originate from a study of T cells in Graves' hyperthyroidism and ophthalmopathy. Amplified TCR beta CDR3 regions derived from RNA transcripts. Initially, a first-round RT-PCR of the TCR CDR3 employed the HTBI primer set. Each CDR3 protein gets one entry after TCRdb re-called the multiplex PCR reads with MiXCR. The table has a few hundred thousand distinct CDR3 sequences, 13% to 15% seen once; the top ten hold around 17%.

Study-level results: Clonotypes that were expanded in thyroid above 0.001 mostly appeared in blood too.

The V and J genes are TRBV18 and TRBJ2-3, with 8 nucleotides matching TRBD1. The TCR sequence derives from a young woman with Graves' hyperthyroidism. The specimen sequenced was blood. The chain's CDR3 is CASSEPGQGTDTQYF. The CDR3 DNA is TGTGCCAGCTCAGAGCCGGGACAGGGCACAGATACGCAGTATTTT. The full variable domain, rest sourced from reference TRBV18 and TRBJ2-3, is NAGVMQNPRHLVRRRGQEARLRCSPMKGHSHVYWYRQLPEEGLKFMVYLQKENIIDESGMPKERFSAEFPKEGPSILRIQQVVRGDSAAYFCASSEPGQGTDTQYFGPGTRLTVL.